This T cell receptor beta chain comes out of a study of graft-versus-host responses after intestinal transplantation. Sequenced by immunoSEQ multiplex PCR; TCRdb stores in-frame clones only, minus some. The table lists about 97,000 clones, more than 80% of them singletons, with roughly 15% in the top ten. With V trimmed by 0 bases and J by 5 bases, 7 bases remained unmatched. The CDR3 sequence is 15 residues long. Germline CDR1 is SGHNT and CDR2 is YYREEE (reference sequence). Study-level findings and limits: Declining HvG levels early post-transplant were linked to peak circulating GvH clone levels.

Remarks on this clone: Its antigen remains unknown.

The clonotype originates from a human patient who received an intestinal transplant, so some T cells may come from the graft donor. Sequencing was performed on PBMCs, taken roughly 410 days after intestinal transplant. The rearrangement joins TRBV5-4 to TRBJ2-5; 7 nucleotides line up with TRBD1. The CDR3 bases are TGTGCCAGCAGCTTGGAGGGGGCTCGAATGGAGACCCAGTACTTC. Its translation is CASSLEGARMETQYF.